This passage covers 5 T cell receptor beta chains from one sample sequenced in a study of blood T cell repertoires in COVID-19 (dated by TCRdb to the early 2020s). The method was the immunoSEQ multiplex PCR assay. Imported from immuneACCESS, the table was reduced by TCRdb to in-frame sequences with V and J called. These copies leave out some clones; in studies compared against another copy, an unresolved V gene accounts for under half, and the cause of the remainder is not known. This sample has tens of thousands of clones in its table, and about 91% of those were observed once. The ten largest clones take up roughly 5% of the sample. Sequences were obtained from peripheral blood. The receptors come from a man aged 60 to 69 with active COVID-19.

The V gene is TRBV29-1, the J gene TRBJ2-1; maybe TRBD2 (5 bases). V lost 7 bases and J 0 bases, leaving 16 bases between the germline ends. This CDR3 is 15 amino acids long. Germline CDR1 is SQVTM and CDR2 is ANQGSEA. CDR3: CSAGGGIRSYNEQFF. The CDR3 nucleotides read TGCAGCGCAGGAGGTGGCATTCGCTCCTACAATGAGCAGTTCTTC.

The rearrangement links TRBV4-3 to TRBJ2-3, with a tentative D call TRBD1 (6 bases). V lost 8 bases and J lost 4, with 16 bases in between. The germline V gene has CDR1 LGHNA and CDR2 YSLEER. This CDR3 comprises 14 residues. CDR3 DNA: TGCGCCAGCTGCCGAGGGGGAGAAGCAGATACGCAGTATTTT. Translated, it gives CASCRGGEADTQYF.

J is TRBJ2-7 and V is TRBV4-3; D is perhaps TRBD2 (8 bases). This CDR3 has 17 amino acids. The V gene's germline CDR1 is LGHNA and CDR2 YSLEER. V lost 0 bases and J lost 4, with 19 bases in between. CDR3 nucleotide sequence: TGCGCCAGCAGCCAAGAAGTCGGCCGGGAGGGGGCGTACGAGCAGTACTTC. Translating it yields CASSQEVGREGAYEQYF.

DNA for the CDR3: TGTGCCAGCAGCTATACCGGGACAAGGGAAAAACTGTTTTTT. Translation gives CASSYTGTREKLFF. The J gene is TRBJ1-4, the V gene TRBV7-9; D is possibly TRBD1 (6 bases). The germline V gene encodes CDR1 SEHNR and CDR2 FQNEAQ (reference sequence). CDR3 length: 14 amino acids. Deletions cut 4 bases from V and 8 bases from J, with 14 bases between.

The chain carries TRBV3-1 (or the pseudogene TRBV3-2) and TRBJ1-4; 8 bases are shared with TRBD1. The length of the CDR3 is 12 residues. Per the germline V gene, CDR1 is LGHDT and CDR2 is YNNKEL (reference sequence). V was clipped by 5 bases and J by 14 bases; unmatched bases: 7. The CDR3 sequence: CASSTHDRGLFF. Written as DNA, the CDR3 is TGTGCCAGCAGCACCCACGACAGGGGTCTGTTTTTT.